The 6 T cell receptor beta chains below come from one sample, sequenced in a study of blood T cell repertoires in COVID-19. This table comes from immunoSEQ multiplex PCR, and its TCRdb copy is limited to in-frame clones, with some not included. Of roughly 300,000 clones listed, 86% are singletons. The material sequenced was peripheral blood. Receptor source: a woman aged 50 to 60 with acute or convalescent COVID-19.

This clone turned up a few times. Other DNA sequences in the sample encode the same CDR3. The V gene is TRBV9, the J gene TRBJ2-3; 12 bases are a match to TRBD2. The junction had 4 bases not matched to a gene; V was cut back by 3 bases and J by 2 bases. The CDR3 contains 16 residues. Germline V lookup: CDR1 SGDLS, CDR2 YYNGEE. CDR3 bases: TGTGCCAGCAGCGAGGGGACTAGCGGGTTCACAGATACGCAGTATTTT. Its protein product is CASSEGTSGFTDTQYF. The variable domain in full, completed from reference TRBV9 and TRBJ2-3, reads DSGVTQTPKHLITATGQRVTLRCSPRSGDLSVYWYQQSLDQGLQFLIQYYNGEERAKGNILERFSAQQFPDLHSELNLSSLELGDSALYFCASSEGTSGFTDTQYFGPGTRLTVL.

The chain joins TRBV7-8 to TRBJ2-7, with 10 bases that match TRBD1. The germline V gene encodes CDR1 SGHVS and CDR2 FQNEAQ. The CDR3 spans 16 residues. V shed 6 bases and J 1 base; nucleotides not matched to a gene: 9. CDR3 amino acids: CASSRSRQGASYEQYF. The CDR3 DNA is TGTGCCAGCAGTAGGTCAAGACAGGGGGCGTCCTACGAGCAGTACTTC.

This chain links TRBV5-1 with TRBJ2-6; tentatively, D is TRBD1 (5 bases). Trimming removed 0 bases from V and 3 bases from J, with 10 bases in between. Germline V gives CDR1 SGHRS, CDR2 YFSETQ. This CDR3 spans 16 amino acids. CDR3 sequence reads: CASSLEGYGGANVLTF. The CDR3 nucleotides are TGCGCCAGCAGCTTGGAGGGGTATGGTGGGGCCAACGTCCTGACTTTC.

The chain combines TRBV30 with TRBJ1-2; 7 bases match TRBD1. The CDR3 is made up of 15 amino acids. From germline, CDR1 is GTSNPN and CDR2 SVGIG (reference sequence). V shed 6 bases, J shed 6 bases, and the junction held 16 bases outside the gene matches. CDR3 region: CACRRGQLVRNGYTF. The CDR3 DNA follows: TGTGCCTGTCGCCGGGGACAGCTGGTCCGGAATGGCTACACCTTC.

This chain links TRBV30 with TRBJ1-2, with 9 bases fitting TRBD1. The CDR3 extends over 12 amino acids. Germline V CDR1 and CDR2: GTSNPN, SVGIG (reference sequence). The V gene end was trimmed by 8 bases and the J gene end by 7 bases; junction bases not matched to a gene: 8. The CDR3 here is CAGQGKGLGYTF. The CDR3, as DNA: TGTGCCGGACAGGGGAAGGGGCTTGGCTACACCTTC.

The DNA for the CDR3 is TGTGCCAGCAGCGAGGACAGAAGCTCTGGGGCCAACGTCCTGACTTTC. It specifies CASSEDRSSGANVLTF. The chain uses TRBV9 and TRBJ2-6; maybe TRBD1 (6 bases). The V end was cut by 3 bases, the J end by 0 bases, with 10 bases between. This CDR3 spans 16 amino acids. In germline, CDR1 is SGDLS, CDR2 YYNGEE.